This T cell receptor (beta chain) was retrieved from a study of shared clonotypes between healthy human individuals. Study-level findings and limits: Larger estimated richness was generally seen in naive subsets than in memory subsets. Several donors showed sharing of about 4.8% of naive CD4 clonotypes.

Only in-frame clones appear in the TCRdb table, and some are missing; sequencing was by immunoSEQ multiplex PCR. This table holds around 1.1 million clones, around 82% found once. There were only Caucasian adults among the donors, and all lived in Nashville, Tennessee. There are a few counts of this clone. Its target is unknown. This sample also contains other DNA sequences that code for the same CDR3. The specimen sequenced was memory CD4+ T cells from PBMCs. This sample's subset: CD45RA-negative fraction. This clonotype was obtained from a man aged 18 to 30 in good health. Some clones in this sample may be carry-over from other donors' samples.

The CDR3 is CASSYRDRSFYEQYF. CDR3 DNA sequence: TGTGCCAGCAGTTACCGGGACAGGTCCTTCTACGAGCAGTACTTC. The gene calls are TRBV6-5 and TRBJ2-7, with TRBD1 matching over 8 bases. The CDR3 is made up of 15 amino acids. Germline assignment: CDR1 MNHEY and CDR2 SVGAGI. With V trimmed by 2 bases and J by 3 bases, 6 bases remained unmatched.